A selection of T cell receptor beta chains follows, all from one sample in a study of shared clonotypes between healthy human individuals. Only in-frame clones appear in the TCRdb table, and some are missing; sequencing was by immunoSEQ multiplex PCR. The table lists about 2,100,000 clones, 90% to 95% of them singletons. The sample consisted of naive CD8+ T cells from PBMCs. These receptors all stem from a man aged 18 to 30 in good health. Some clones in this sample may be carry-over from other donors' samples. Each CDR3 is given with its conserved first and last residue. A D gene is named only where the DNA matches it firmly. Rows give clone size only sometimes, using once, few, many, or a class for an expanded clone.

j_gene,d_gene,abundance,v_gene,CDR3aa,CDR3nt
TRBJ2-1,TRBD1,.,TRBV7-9,CASRTYQGAIGEQFF,TGTGCCAGCAGAACGTACCAGGGGGCAATTGGTGAGCAGTTCTTC
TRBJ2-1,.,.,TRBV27,CASSRDSYNEQFF,TGTGCCAGCAGTCGAGACTCCTACAATGAGCAGTTCTTC
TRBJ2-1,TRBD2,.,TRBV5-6,CASSPSWLAEPSYNEQFF,TGTGCCAGCAGCCCATCCTGGCTAGCGGAGCCCTCCTACAATGAGCAGTTCTTC
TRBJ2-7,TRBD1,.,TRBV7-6,CASSDRDSSYEQYF,TGTGCCAGCAGCGACCGGGACAGCTCCTACGAGCAGTACTTC
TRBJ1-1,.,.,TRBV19,CASSIDAPGDTEAFF,TGTGCCAGTAGTATCGATGCCCCGGGTGACACTGAAGCTTTCTTT
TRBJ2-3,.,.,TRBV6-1,CASSEGTDTQYF,TGTGCCAGCAGTGAAGGTACAGATACGCAGTATTTT
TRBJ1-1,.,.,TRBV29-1,CSVLRNTEAFF,TGCAGCGTTCTTAGGAACACTGAAGCTTTCTTT
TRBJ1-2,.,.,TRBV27,CASSLAAAYGYTF,TGTGCCTCTTCCCTCGCCGCCGCCTATGGCTACACCTTC
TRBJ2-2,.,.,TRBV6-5,CASRVVGSGELFF,TGTGCCAGCAGGGTCGTCGGGTCCGGGGAGCTGTTTTTT
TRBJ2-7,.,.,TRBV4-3,CASSQDDGAYEQYF,TGCGCCAGCAGCCAAGATGACGGAGCCTACGAGCAGTACTTC
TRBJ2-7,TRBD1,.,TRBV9,CASSVSGTGGYEQYF,TGTGCCAGCAGCGTATCCGGGACAGGAGGTTACGAGCAGTACTTC
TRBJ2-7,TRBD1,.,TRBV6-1,CASSGRTGWSYEQYF,TGTGCCAGCAGTGGGAGGACAGGGTGGTCCTACGAGCAGTACTTC
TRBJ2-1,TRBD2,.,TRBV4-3,CASSEGSGPYNEQFF,TGCGCCAGCAGCGAAGGTAGCGGGCCTTACAATGAGCAGTTCTTC
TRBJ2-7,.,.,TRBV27,CASALSYAYEQYF,TGTGCCAGCGCCCTTAGCTACGCCTACGAGCAGTACTTC
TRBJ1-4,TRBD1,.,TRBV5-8,CASSFWDRDEKLFF,TGTGCCAGCAGCTTCTGGGACAGGGATGAAAAACTGTTTTTT
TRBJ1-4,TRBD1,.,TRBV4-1,CASSPYQSGTGVTNEKLFF,TGCGCCAGCAGCCCATACCAGTCCGGGACAGGGGTAACTAATGAAAAACTGTTTTTT
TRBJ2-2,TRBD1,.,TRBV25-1,CASSGLGQGMIGELFF,TGTGCCAGCAGTGGATTAGGACAGGGGATGATCGGGGAGCTGTTTTTT
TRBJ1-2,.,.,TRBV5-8,CASSFLGLYGYTF,TGTGCCAGCAGCTTTTTAGGACTCTATGGCTACACCTTC
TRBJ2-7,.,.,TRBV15,CATSEAEAIYEQYF,TGTGCCACCAGTGAGGCGGAGGCCATCTACGAGCAGTACTTC
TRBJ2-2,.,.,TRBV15,CATSREETTGELFF,TGTGCCACCAGCAGAGAGGAGACCACCGGGGAGCTGTTTTTT
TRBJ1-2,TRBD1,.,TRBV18,CASSSRDRENYGYTF,TGTGCCAGCTCAAGTAGGGACAGGGAAAACTATGGCTACACCTTC
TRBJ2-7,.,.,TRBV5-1,CASSLEPSLGATYEQYF,TGCGCCAGCAGCTTGGAGCCCTCCTTAGGGGCCACCTACGAGCAGTACTTC
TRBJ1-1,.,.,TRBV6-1,CASRVAGPTEAFF,TGTGCCAGCAGAGTCGCAGGGCCCACTGAAGCTTTCTTT
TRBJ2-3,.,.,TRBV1,CTSSYRSDTQYF,TGCACCAGCAGCTACCGGAGTGATACGCAGTATTTT
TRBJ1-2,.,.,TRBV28,CASRGSWYYGYTF,TGTGCCAGCCGGGGCAGCTGGTACTATGGCTACACCTTC
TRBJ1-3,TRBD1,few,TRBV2,CASQARGGGPGNTIYF,TGTGCCAGCCAGGCCCGGGGAGGGGGCCCTGGAAACACCATATATTTT
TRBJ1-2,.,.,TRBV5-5,CASSLDPRFVGYTF,TGTGCCAGCAGCTTGGATCCCCGGTTTGTTGGCTACACCTTC
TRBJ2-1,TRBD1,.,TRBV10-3,CAISESAGGYNEQFF,TGTGCCATCAGTGAGTCGGCAGGGGGATACAATGAGCAGTTCTTC
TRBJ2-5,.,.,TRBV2,CASSERGGETQYF,TGTGCCAGCAGTGAGAGGGGAGGAGAGACCCAGTACTTC
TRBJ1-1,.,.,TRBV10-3,CAIKGGEGSSTEAFF,TGTGCCATCAAAGGAGGGGAGGGATCGAGCACTGAAGCTTTCTTT
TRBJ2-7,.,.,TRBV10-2,CASTDPQAYEQYF,TGCGCCAGCACCGACCCGCAGGCCTACGAGCAGTACTTC
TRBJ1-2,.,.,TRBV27,CASSLIGSNSGYTF,TGTGCCAGCAGTTTAATCGGATCGAACTCTGGCTACACCTTC
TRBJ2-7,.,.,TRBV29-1,CSGRTGSEAYEQYF,TGCAGCGGACGAACAGGGTCTGAGGCCTACGAGCAGTACTTC
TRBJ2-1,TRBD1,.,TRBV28,CASRGQGMAYNEQFF,TGTGCCAGCAGAGGACAGGGTATGGCCTACAATGAGCAGTTCTTC
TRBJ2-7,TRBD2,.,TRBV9,CASSVGTSGTEQYF,TGTGCCAGCAGCGTAGGGACTAGCGGGACCGAGCAGTACTTC
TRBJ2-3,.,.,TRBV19,CASSIKGRGPDTQYF,TGTGCCAGTAGTATCAAGGGGAGAGGGCCGGATACGCAGTATTTT
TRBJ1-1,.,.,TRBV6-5,CASSRGRQNTEAFF,TGTGCCAGCAGTCGCGGACGGCAGAACACTGAAGCTTTCTTT
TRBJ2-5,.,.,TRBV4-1,CASSQGRRETQYF,TGCGCCAGCAGCCAGGGACGAAGGGAGACCCAGTACTTC
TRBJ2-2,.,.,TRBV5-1,CASSIARQYDTGELFF,TGCGCCAGCAGCATAGCACGGCAGTACGACACCGGGGAGCTGTTTTTT
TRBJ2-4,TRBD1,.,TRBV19,CASSSTLGQKTKNIQYF,TGTGCCAGTAGCTCGACCCTGGGACAGAAGACCAAAAACATTCAGTACTTC
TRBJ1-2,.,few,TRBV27,CASSFGRANYGYTF,TGTGCCAGCAGTTTCGGAAGGGCCAACTATGGCTACACCTTC
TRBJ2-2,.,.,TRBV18,CASSPRTTRYAGELFF,TGTGCCAGCTCACCAAGGACCACTAGGTACGCCGGGGAGCTGTTTTTT
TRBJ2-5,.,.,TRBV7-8,CASSINFGPGETQYF,TGTGCCAGCAGCATTAATTTCGGACCGGGGGAGACCCAGTACTTC
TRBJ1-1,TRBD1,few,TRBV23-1,CASSPPGQGAAEAFF,TGCGCCAGCAGTCCTCCGGGACAGGGGGCGGCTGAAGCTTTCTTT
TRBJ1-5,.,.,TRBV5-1,CASSLSPDQPQHF,TGCGCCAGCAGCTTATCACCCGATCAGCCCCAGCATTTT
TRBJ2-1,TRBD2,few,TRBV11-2,CASSPGTSGYNEQFF,TGTGCCAGCAGCCCCGGGACTAGCGGTTACAATGAGCAGTTCTTC
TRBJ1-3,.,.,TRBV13,CASSLGGQGNGNTIYF,TGTGCCAGCAGCTTAGGCGGGCAGGGGAATGGAAACACCATATATTTT
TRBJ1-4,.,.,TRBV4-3,CASSQEVQGGEANEKLFF,TGCGCCAGCAGCCAGGAGGTTCAGGGTGGAGAGGCTAATGAAAAACTGTTTTTT
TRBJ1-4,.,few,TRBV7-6,CASSSREGEKLFF,TGTGCCAGCAGCTCCCGGGAGGGTGAAAAACTGTTTTTT
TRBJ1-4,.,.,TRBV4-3,CASSQDGGATTNEKLFF,TGCGCCAGCAGCCAAGACGGGGGGGCGACAACTAATGAAAAACTGTTTTTT
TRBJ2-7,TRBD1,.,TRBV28,CASSMMDREIYEQYF,TGTGCCAGCAGTATGATGGACAGGGAAATTTACGAGCAGTACTTC
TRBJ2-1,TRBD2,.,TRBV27,CASSHPPGTSGRNEQFF,TGTGCCAGCAGTCACCCCCCAGGGACTAGCGGACGGAATGAGCAGTTCTTC
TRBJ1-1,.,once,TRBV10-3,CAISDTGNTEAFF,TGTGCCATCAGTGACACGGGGAACACTGAAGCTTTCTTT
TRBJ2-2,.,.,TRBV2,CASSDGNPNGELFF,TGTGCCAGCAGTGATGGCAATCCAAACGGGGAGCTGTTTTTT